This T cell receptor (beta chain) was captured in a study of blood T cell repertoires in COVID-19. The wider study: Acute-phase and convalescent COVID-19 samples originated in the United States, Italy and Spain.

CDR1 and CDR2 (germline): LNHDA, SQIVND (reference sequence). The CDR3 spans 16 residues. V was pared by 3 bases and J by 1 base, with 13 bases between. Per the study methods: Amplifying reference gene primers gave estimates of nucleated cell counts. Data came from immunoSEQ multiplex PCR; TCRdb stores just in-frame clones and leaves some out. The DNA gave D and trimming, while V, J and clone size come from that table. The sample lists approximately 210,000 clones, around 91% occurring once. Sample: peripheral blood. The V gene is TRBV19, the J gene TRBJ1-3; D not resolved. The TCR comes from a middle-aged woman with acute or convalescent COVID-19. The CDR3 DNA sequence: TGTGCCAGTAGTATCGTCATGAGGGCTTCTGGAAACACCATATATTTT. Translating gives CASSIVMRASGNTIYF.